The 2 T cell receptor beta chains listed next were all sequenced from one sample in a study of neoadjuvant anti-PD-1 for oral cavity cancer. The time point denotes: after neoadjuvant nivolumab, at surgical resection. Libraries were prepared by immunoSEQ multiplex PCR; TCRdb keeps only in-frame clonotypes and omits some of them. Here the sample spans approximately 10,000 clones, 50% to 70% being singletons. The source was PBMCs, collected after nivolumab (anti-PD-1) treatment. These receptors came from a person between 40 and 85 years old with oral cavity squamous cell carcinoma.

This clone was seen only a few times. The chain joins TRBV19 to TRBJ1-5; weak D call: TRBD1 (6 bases). V was cut by 4 bases and J by 7 bases, with 8 bases left in between. In germline, CDR1 is LNHDA, CDR2 SQIVND (reference sequence). CDR3 length: 12 residues. The CDR3 sequence: CASSKGEQPQHF. The CDR3 DNA reads TGTGCCAGTAGTAAGGGGGAGCAGCCCCAGCATTTT.

This clone was observed a handful of times. This chain uses TRBV7-2 with TRBJ2-5, with D possibly matching TRBD2 (6 bases). Germline CDR1 is SGHTA and CDR2 is FQGNSA. V lost 5 bases and J 5 bases, leaving 18 bases between the germline ends. CDR3 length equals 15 residues. The CDR3 nucleotides are TGTGCCAGCAGCCCCGGGACTCAATTGGGGGAGACCCAGTACTTC. Its protein product is CASSPGTQLGETQYF.